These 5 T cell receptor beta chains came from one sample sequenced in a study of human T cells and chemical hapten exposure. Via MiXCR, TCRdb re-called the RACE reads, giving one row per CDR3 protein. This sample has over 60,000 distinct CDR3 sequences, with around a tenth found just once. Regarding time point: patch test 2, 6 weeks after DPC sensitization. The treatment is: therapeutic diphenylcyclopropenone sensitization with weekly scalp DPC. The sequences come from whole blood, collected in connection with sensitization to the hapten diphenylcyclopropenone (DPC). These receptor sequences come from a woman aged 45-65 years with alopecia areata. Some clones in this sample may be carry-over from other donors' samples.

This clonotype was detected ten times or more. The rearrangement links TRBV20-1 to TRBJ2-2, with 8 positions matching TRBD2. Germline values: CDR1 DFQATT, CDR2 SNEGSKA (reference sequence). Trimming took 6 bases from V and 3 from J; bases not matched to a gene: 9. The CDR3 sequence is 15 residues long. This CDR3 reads CSAPVAGRDTGELFF. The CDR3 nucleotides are TGCAGTGCCCCCGTAGCGGGAAGGGACACCGGGGAGCTGTTTTTT.

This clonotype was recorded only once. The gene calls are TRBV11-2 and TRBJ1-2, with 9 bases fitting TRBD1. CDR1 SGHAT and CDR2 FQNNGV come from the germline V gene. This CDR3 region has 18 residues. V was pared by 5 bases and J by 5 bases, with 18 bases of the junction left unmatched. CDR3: CASSTIRGGQGSDYGYTF. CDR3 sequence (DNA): TGTGCCAGCAGCACCATCCGCGGGGGACAGGGATCTGATTATGGCTACACCTTC.

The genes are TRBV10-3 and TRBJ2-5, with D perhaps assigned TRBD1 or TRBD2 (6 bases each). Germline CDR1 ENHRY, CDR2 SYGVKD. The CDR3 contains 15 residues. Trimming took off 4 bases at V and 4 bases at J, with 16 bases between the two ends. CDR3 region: CAISGGGRAGETQYF. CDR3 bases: TGTGCCATCAGTGGAGGGGGGAGAGCGGGAGAGACCCAGTACTTC.

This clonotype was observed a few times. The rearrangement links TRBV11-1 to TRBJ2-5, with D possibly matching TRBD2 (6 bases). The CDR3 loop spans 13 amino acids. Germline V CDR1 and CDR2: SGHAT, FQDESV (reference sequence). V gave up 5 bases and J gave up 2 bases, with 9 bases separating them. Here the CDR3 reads CASSVRGQETQYF. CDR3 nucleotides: TGTGCCAGCAGCGTACGGGGGCAAGAGACCCAGTACTTC.

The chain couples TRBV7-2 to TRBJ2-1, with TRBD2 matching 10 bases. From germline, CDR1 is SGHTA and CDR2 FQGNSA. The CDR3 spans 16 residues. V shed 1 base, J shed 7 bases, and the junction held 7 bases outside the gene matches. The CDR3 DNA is TGTGCCAGCAGCTTAGGCTCTAGCGGGAGATCTAATGAGCAGTTCTTC. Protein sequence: CASSLGSSGRSNEQFF.